A single sample is the source of the 24 T cell receptor beta chains below, sequenced in a study of molecular identifiers for immune sequencing clone quantification. TCRdb reanalysed the PCR reads using MiXCR and keeps one entry per CDR3 protein. The sample contains some 590,000 distinct CDR3 sequences, 25% of which appear only once. The sample taken for sequencing was naive CD8+ T cells from blood, with Jurkat cell RNA spiked in. Subset in this sample: FACS-sorted CD8+CD4-CCR7+CD45RA+ naive T cells. The receptor set was obtained from a human donor in good health. Some libraries in this study had Jurkat cell RNA spiked in.

A word on this clonotype: A much larger clone differs by one base, so this may be a read error. The chain joins TRBV12-3 or TRBV12-4 to TRBJ1-2, with D hard to call. CDR3 length: 14 amino acids. The CDR3, as DNA: TGTGCCAGCAGTTTATCTAACATATACTATGGCCACACCTTC. Translating gives CASSLSNIYYGHTF.

This clonotype was found a few times. This chain uses TRBV12-3 or TRBV12-4 with TRBJ2-1, with 13 positions matching TRBD2. The CDR3 sequence is 17 residues long. The trim removed 6 bases at V and 0 bases at J, leaving 5 bases unmatched. The CDR3 is CASRPGLAGVSYNEQFF. CDR3 DNA: TGTGCCAGCAGACCCGGACTAGCGGGGGTCTCCTACAATGAGCAGTTCTTC.

This clonotype has only a few counts. This chain joins TRBV20-1 and TRBJ2-3, with 12 bases matching TRBD2. The CDR3 loop spans 15 amino acids. V lost 6 bases to trimming and J lost 2 bases; unmatched junction nucleotides: 6. The germline CDR1 and CDR2 sequences are DFQATT and SNEGSKA (reference sequence). CDR3 loop: CSANGLAGSTDTQYF. CDR3 nucleotides: TGCAGTGCAAATGGACTAGCGGGGTCCACAGATACGCAGTATTTT.

In the case of this clonotype: This may stem from a read error, because a much larger clone lies one nucleotide away. The chain is built from TRBV20-1 and TRBJ2-7; no definite D call. The CDR3 is made up of 14 amino acids. CDR1 is DFQATT, CDR2 SNEGSKA, per germline (reference sequence). The CDR3 sequence is CSAREAGPSYGQYF. CDR3 coding DNA: TGCAGTGCTAGAGAGGCCGGGCCCTCCTACGGGCAGTACTTC.

This clonotype showed up many times. The CDR3 sequence is CASSAGGLWGNQPQHF. Written as DNA, the CDR3 is TGTGCCAGCAGCGCAGGGGGCCTTTGGGGCAATCAGCCCCAGCATTTT. V is TRBV7-9 and J is TRBJ1-5; 8 nucleotides match TRBD1. CDR1 and CDR2 (germline): SEHNR, FQNEAQ (reference sequence). V trimming: 5 bases; J trimming: 2 bases; junction bases outside the gene matches: 8. This CDR3 contains 16 residues. The full variable domain, in which reference TRBV7-9 and TRBJ1-5 provide the parts outside the CDR3, is DTGVSQNPRHKITKRGQNVTFRCDPISEHNRLYWYRQTLGQGPEFLTYFQNEAQLEKSRLLSDRFSAERPKGSFSTLEIQRTEQGDSAMYLCASSAGGLWGNQPQHFGDGTRLSIL.

The V call is TRBV7-2, the J call TRBJ1-1, with D possibly being TRBD1 (5 bases). CDR1 and CDR2 from the germline V gene are SGHTA and FQGNSA. The CDR3 runs to 14 residues. The V end was cut by 3 bases, the J end by 1 base, with 9 bases between. The DNA of the CDR3 is TGTGCCAGCAGCTTTAGGACAACGAACACTGAAGCTTTCTTT. The encoded protein is CASSFRTTNTEAFF.

This clonotype showed up just a few times. This CDR3 fails to terminate in the conserved phenylalanine or tryptophan, so it likely reflects a read error. The V call is TRBV19, the J call TRBJ2-3, with D uncertain. Germline CDR1 and CDR2: LNHDA and SQIVND (reference sequence). Trimming removed 9 bases at V and 3 bases at J, with 10 bases between. The CDR3 covers 12 residues. This CDR3 is CASSLPTDTQYS. The CDR3 DNA reads TGTGCCAGCAGCCTTCCGACAGATACGCAGTATTCT.

This chain's CDR3 is CASNPGGTANFYEQYF. CDR3 nucleotide sequence: TGTGCCAGCAATCCCGGCGGGACCGCTAATTTCTACGAGCAGTACTTC. V usage is TRBV3-1 and J usage is TRBJ2-7, with D maybe TRBD2 (6 bases). CDR1 and CDR2 from the germline V gene are LGHDT and YNNKEL (reference sequence). V lost 7 bases and J lost 3, with 22 bases in between. The CDR3 consists of 16 residues.

This clonotype was recorded many times. The chain joins TRBV27 to TRBJ1-4; D remains unclear. Deletions cut 3 bases from V and 5 bases from J, with 7 bases between. Germline CDR1 is MNHEY and CDR2 is SMNVEV (reference sequence). This CDR3 region has 13 residues. The CDR3 region has the DNA TGTGCCAGCAGTTTCCAGACAAATGAAAAACTGTTTTTT. Translating gives CASSFQTNEKLFF.

The chain has TRBV5-1 and TRBJ1-1, with D perhaps TRBD1 (6 bases). CDR3 size: 17 residues. Trimming left V 0 bases short and J 11 bases short, with 26 bases between. Germline V gene data show CDR1 as SGHRS and CDR2 as YFSETQ. The CDR3 nucleotides read TGCGCCAGCAGCTTGGAAACAGGGAAGATTGGAAACACTGCCGCTTTCTTT. The encoded protein is CASSLETGKIGNTAAFF.

The genes are TRBV27 and TRBJ1-1; 7 bases agree with TRBD1. Germline V gene data show CDR1 as MNHEY and CDR2 as SMNVEV (reference sequence). The CDR3 length is 12 residues. J gave up 8 bases and V 6 bases, and 6 bases lay outside the gene matches. The CDR3 nucleotides are TGTGCCAGCAGGGACGGGACAGCCGAAGCTTTCTTT. Translating it yields CASRDGTAEAFF.

This clonotype was recorded a few times. The rearrangement uses TRBV7-9 and TRBJ2-5, with D possibly matching TRBD1 (6 bases). There are 13 residues in the CDR3. In germline, CDR1 is SEHNR, CDR2 FQNEAQ (reference sequence). V shed 6 bases and J shed 3 bases, with 11 bases lying between them. CDR3 DNA sequence: TGTGCCAGCAGGTTACAGGGAGAAGAGACCCAGTACTTC. It codes for CASRLQGEETQYF.

This clonotype was recorded only once. The chain couples TRBV27 to TRBJ2-7; 8 positions match TRBD2. Trimming cost V 4 bases and J 4 bases; bases outside gene matches: 6. The CDR3 is 14 residues long. The germline V gene encodes CDR1 MNHEY and CDR2 SMNVEV (reference sequence). The CDR3: CASSSRTSLYEQYF. CDR3 nucleotide sequence: TGTGCCAGCAGTTCACGGACTAGCCTTTACGAGCAGTACTTC.

This clonotype was counted ten times or more. The V call is TRBV2, the J call TRBJ1-1; 7 positions agree with TRBD1. The CDR3 extends over 13 amino acids. Germline values: CDR1 SNHLY, CDR2 FYNNEI. Trimming took 3 bases from V and 6 from J; bases not matched to a gene: 4. Written as DNA, the CDR3 is TGTGCCAGCAGTGACAGGGACAGCCCTGAAGCTTTCTTT. It encodes CASSDRDSPEAFF.

The J gene is TRBJ2-3, the V gene TRBV7-9; D assignment may be TRBD1 or TRBD2 (6 bases each). V shed 5 bases and J shed 4 bases, with 19 bases lying between them. Germline V lookup: CDR1 SEHNR, CDR2 FQNEAQ (reference sequence). The CDR3 has 16 amino acids. The CDR3 DNA reads as TGTGCCAGCAGCCACAGTGGGGGCGGGGAAGCAGATACGCAGTATTTT. Translating it yields CASSHSGGGEADTQYF.

The table lists this clonotype with many counts. The V and J genes are TRBV4-3 and TRBJ1-3; TRBD1 might be the D (6 bases). Germline lookup yields CDR1 LGHNA and CDR2 YSLEER. The CDR3 contains 14 residues. V was clipped by 4 bases and J by 4 bases, with 11 bases between them. The CDR3 DNA follows: TGCGCCAGCAGCCTTAGGGACACAGGAAACACCATATATTTT. Its translation is CASSLRDTGNTIYF.

This clonotype was detected many times. The V and J genes are TRBV6-5 and TRBJ2-3, with 9 bases fitting TRBD1. The CDR3 totals 15 residues. Trimming cost V 5 bases and J 3 bases; bases outside gene matches: 6. Germline CDR1 is MNHEY and CDR2 is SVGAGI. The CDR3 coding sequence is TGTGCCAGCAGTCCATCCGGACAGGGGACAGATACGCAGTATTTT. It specifies CASSPSGQGTDTQYF.

About this clonotype: This could be a read error, since a much larger clone is one nucleotide away. CDR3 nucleotides: TGTACCAGCAGCGCAAACCCGGTTGTCGGGGAGCTGTTTTTT. It encodes CTSSANPVVGELFF. This rearrangement joins TRBV7-9 to TRBJ2-2; D is unresolved. The CDR3 sequence is 14 residues long. Germline assignment: CDR1 SEHNR and CDR2 FQNEAQ (reference sequence).

This clonotype was seen a handful of times. The chain carries TRBV20-1 and TRBJ1-1; D is perhaps TRBD1 (6 bases). The CDR3 loop spans 15 amino acids. Germline lookup yields CDR1 DFQATT and CDR2 SNEGSKA (reference sequence). V dropped 0 bases and J dropped 4 bases, with 15 bases sitting between them. CDR3 in DNA: TGCAGTGCTAGAGAGATGGGAGGGGGTATCACTGAAGCTTTCTTT. It codes for CSAREMGGGITEAFF.

The chain uses TRBV29-1 and TRBJ2-1, with 10 nucleotides matching TRBD2. The trim removed 4 bases at V and 7 bases at J, leaving 10 bases unmatched. In germline, CDR1 is SQVTM, CDR2 ANQGSEA. The CDR3 has 15 residues. Here the CDR3 reads CSVALLAGWPNEQFF. The CDR3 DNA reads TGCAGCGTTGCCCTACTAGCGGGATGGCCTAATGAGCAGTTCTTC.

About this clonotype: Just one base apart from a much larger clone, this may be a read error. The chain combines TRBV6-6 with TRBJ2-2; tentative D call: TRBD2 (5 bases). Germline assignment: CDR1 MNHNY and CDR2 SVGAGI (reference sequence). There are 11 residues in the CDR3. DNA for the CDR3: TGTGCCAGCAGTTACGATGGGGAGCTGCTTTTT. Residues: CASSYDGELLF.

This clonotype turned up a few times. This rearrangement joins TRBV27 to TRBJ2-2; D perhaps matches TRBD1 (6 bases). Germline values: CDR1 MNHEY, CDR2 SMNVEV (reference sequence). CDR3 size: 15 residues. V was clipped by 6 bases and J by 7 bases, with 18 bases between them. This CDR3 is CASSYRVLLGGELFF. The CDR3 region has the DNA TGTGCCAGCAGCTACAGGGTCCTACTGGGCGGGGAGCTGTTTTTT.

Note on this clonotype: A much larger clone lies one base from this, so it may be a read error. This is likely a read error, given that the CDR3 carries no conserved phenylalanine or tryptophan at its end. The chain combines TRBV7-9 with TRBJ2-7, with 14 bases that match TRBD2. With 3 bases clipped from V and 3 bases from J, the junction kept 4 bases outside the gene matches. Germline V gene lookup returns CDR1 SEHNR and CDR2 FQNEAQ (reference sequence). The CDR3 contains 16 residues. CDR3 sequence: CASSFGTSGGDYEQYL. Written as DNA, the CDR3 is TGTGCCAGCAGCTTCGGGACTAGCGGGGGAGACTACGAGCAGTACCTC.

This clonotype has ten or more counts. The chain uses TRBV29-1 and TRBJ1-1; a possible D gene is TRBD1 (6 bases). V was trimmed by 7 bases and J by 7 bases, leaving 16 bases between them. The V gene's germline CDR1 is SQVTM and CDR2 ANQGSEA. This CDR3 contains 12 residues. The CDR3 is CSGVWGAGEAFF. The CDR3 bases are TGCAGCGGGGTCTGGGGGGCGGGTGAAGCTTTCTTT.